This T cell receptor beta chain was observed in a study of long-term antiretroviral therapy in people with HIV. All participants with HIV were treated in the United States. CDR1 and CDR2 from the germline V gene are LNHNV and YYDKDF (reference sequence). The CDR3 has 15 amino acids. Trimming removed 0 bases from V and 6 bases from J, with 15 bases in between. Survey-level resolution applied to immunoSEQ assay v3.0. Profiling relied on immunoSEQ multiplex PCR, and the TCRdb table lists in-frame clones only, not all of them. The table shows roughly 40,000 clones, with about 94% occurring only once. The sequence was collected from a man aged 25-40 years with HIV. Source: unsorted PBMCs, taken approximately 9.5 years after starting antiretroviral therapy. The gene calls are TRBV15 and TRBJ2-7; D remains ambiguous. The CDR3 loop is CATSRDHGLAREQYF. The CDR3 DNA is TGTGCCACCAGCAGAGATCACGGGCTCGCGCGCGAGCAGTACTTC.